This T cell receptor (beta chain) came from a study of T cell responses to AZD1222 COVID-19 vaccine. Study overall: Pooled in the analysis were second doses at about 4 or about 12 weeks.

About this clone itself: Antigen unknown.

Profiled with immunoSEQ multiplex PCR; TCRdb holds only in-frame clones, not every one. The sample consists of 130,000 or so clones, 92% of them appearing once. Study-level points and caveats: Baseline testing showed seropositivity in only six or seven AZD1222 recipients. The donor group comprised mostly white British people and more females; the analysis possibly underestimated clonal diversity.

The J segment lost 3 bases and the V segment lost 4 bases, leaving 7 bases of the junction unmatched. Germline V gene data show CDR1 as MNHEY and CDR2 as SVGAGI. The CDR3 is 15 residues long. The chain uses TRBV6-5 and TRBJ2-7; 9 nucleotides line up with TRBD1. This receptor was taken from an adult in good health. The input for sequencing was peripheral blood, taken on day 0 of AZD1222 vaccination. CDR3 nucleotides: TGTGCCAGCAGTTCACCGGGACAGGGTGACTACGAGCAGTACTTC. It is translated as CASSSPGQGDYEQYF.